A single sample gave rise to the 3 T cell receptor beta chains below, sequenced in a study of cytotoxic CD8 clonotypes in ibrutinib-treated CLL. Profiled with immunoSEQ multiplex PCR; TCRdb holds only in-frame clones, not every one. Among some 100,000 clones listed, approximately 58% were seen once. Material: PBMCs, obtained after 24 months of ibrutinib treatment. Receptor source: a human donor with chronic lymphocytic leukemia.

This chain joins TRBV11-2 and TRBJ2-7, with a weak D call TRBD1 (5 bases). Trimming cost V 4 bases and J 7 bases, with 14 bases left between them. This CDR3 has 13 residues. Germline V gives CDR1 SGHAT, CDR2 FQNNGV. The CDR3 protein is CASSSRELGEQYF. The DNA of the CDR3 is TGTGCCAGCAGCTCCAGGGAACTGGGTGAGCAGTACTTC.

Comment on this clone: One junction end does not reproduce the germline sequence, and a read error may be involved. The J gene is TRBJ2-7, the V gene TRBV19, with 8 bases fitting TRBD2. The CDR3 loop spans 15 amino acids. Germline-derived CDR1 and CDR2 are LNHDA and SQIVND (reference sequence). CDR3 nucleotide sequence: TGTGCCAGTAGTATGTTGACTAGCGACTCCAACGAGCAGTACTTC. This sequence encodes CASSMLTSDSNEQYF. Filled out from reference TRBV19 and TRBJ2-7, the complete variable domain reads DGGITQSPKYLFRKEGQNVTLSCEQNLNHDAMYWYRQDPGQGLRLIYYSQIVNDFQKGDIAEGYSVSREKKESFPLTVTSAQKNPTAFYLCASSMLTSDSNEQYFGPGTRLTVT.

This clone was seen only a few times. The chain employs TRBV13 and TRBJ2-2, with 8 bases fitting TRBD1. Unmatched junction bases numbered 5, after V lost 5 bases and J lost 3 bases. Germline CDR1 and CDR2: PRHDT and FYEKMQ (reference sequence). The CDR3 spans 15 residues. CDR3 amino acids: CASSPWTGHTGELFF. The CDR3 DNA reads TGTGCCAGCAGCCCTTGGACAGGGCACACCGGGGAGCTGTTTTTT. The whole variable domain, remainder taken from reference TRBV13 and TRBJ2-2, is AAGVIQSPRHLIKEKRETATLKCYPIPRHDTVYWYQQGPGQDPQFLISFYEKMQSDKGSIPDRFSAQQFSDYHSELNMSSLELGDSALYFCASSPWTGHTGELFFGEGSRLTVL.